This entry describes one TCR beta chain. These data come from a study of OX40 agonist ivuxolimab in advanced cancers. About the study: The eligibility criteria allowed prior anti-PD-1, anti-PD-L1 or anti-CTLA-4 therapy, and 40% had some.

No patient had autoimmune disease or received systemic immunosuppression. Blood was sampled at baseline, cycle 4 day 1, and cycle 7 day 1. V trimming: 6 bases; J trimming: 4 bases; junction bases outside the gene matches: 8. In germline, CDR1 is MNHNS, CDR2 SASEGT. This CDR3 region has 14 residues. Using immunoSEQ multiplex PCR, the repertoire was profiled, and TCRdb retains in-frame clones only, with some absent. The sample yields about 55,000 clones, 70% to 90% seen once. The receptor's source is an adult with an advanced solid tumor such as melanoma, head and neck, liver or kidney cancer. The specimen comprised CD4+ or CD8+ T cells sorted from blood, sampled in a trial of the OX40 agonist ivuxolimab. The chain has TRBV6-1 and TRBJ2-5, with 7 positions matching TRBD2. The CDR3 sequence is CASRLGGLGETQYF. For the CDR3, the DNA is TGTGCCAGCAGGCTAGGTGGACTAGGAGAGACCCAGTACTTC.